These T cell receptor beta chains were read from a single sample in a study of Ad26.COV2.S vaccination and SARS-CoV-2 variants. Sequencing was performed with immunoSEQ multiplex PCR; in TCRdb, only in-frame clones are kept and a portion is missing. The sample contains 300,000 to 500,000 clones, about 85% of which appear only once. The input for sequencing was peripheral blood, taken in a trial of Ad26.COV2.S vaccine versus placebo. These receptor sequences come from a person between 18 and 60 years old who received the Ad26.COV2.S COVID-19 vaccine or a placebo. The CDR3 runs from the conserved cysteine through the conserved F or W. Each record gives: J gene, clone size, CDR3 length, D gene, V gene, CDR3 protein, CDR3 DNA. A D gene is named only where the DNA matches it firmly. The size of a clone is reported for some rows only, either as once, few or many, or as a class for expanded clones.

TRBJ1-1 - 16 TRBD1 TRBV18 CASSPPLGTGNTEAFF TGTGCCAGCTCACCTCCCCTTGGGACAGGGAACACTGAAGCTTTCTTT
TRBJ1-2 - 8 - TRBV14 CAEEGYTF TGTGCCGAGGAAGGCTACACCTTC
TRBJ1-2 - 14 - TRBV7-8 CASSQTPPTYGYTF TGTGCCAGCAGCCAGACGCCCCCTACCTATGGCTACACCTTC
TRBJ2-1 - 11 - TRBV27 CASSSMDEQFF TGTGCCAGCAGTTCCATGGATGAGCAGTTCTTC
TRBJ2-7 - 9 - TRBV12-5 CASAGEQYF TGTGCTAGTGCCGGGGAGCAGTACTTC
TRBJ1-3 - 17 - TRBV2 CASNPQGYSLSGNTIYF TGTGCCAGCAATCCCCAAGGGTACAGTCTCTCTGGAAACACCATATATTTT
TRBJ2-5 - 18 TRBD2 TRBV15 CATSSRLAGGDGGWTQYF TGTGCCACCAGCTCACGACTAGCGGGGGGCGACGGGGGTTGGACCCAGTACTTC
TRBJ1-2 - 13 - TRBV10-3 CAISERQVSGYTF TGTGCCATCAGTGAACGACAGGTTTCGGGCTACACCTTC
TRBJ2-2 - 15 TRBD2 TRBV6-1 CASSESGGGTGELFF TGTGCCAGCAGTGAATCGGGGGGTGGTACCGGGGAGCTGTTTTTT
TRBJ2-7 - 14 TRBD2 TRBV28 CASSYTGGPTGQYF TGTGCCAGCAGTTATACGGGGGGGCCAACCGGGCAGTACTTC
TRBJ1-1 - 16 - TRBV3-1/TRBV3-2 CASSQDGRTRYTEAFF TGTGCCAGCAGCCAAGATGGGAGGACAAGGTACACTGAAGCTTTCTTT
TRBJ2-7 - 14 TRBD2 TRBV7-2 CASSLTGGRYEQYF TGTGCCAGCAGCTTAACGGGGGGGCGGTACGAGCAGTACTTC
TRBJ2-7 - 15 TRBD2 TRBV3-1/TRBV3-2 CASSQAGGGAYEQYF TGTGCCAGCAGCCAAGCCGGCGGGGGGGCCTACGAGCAGTACTTC
TRBJ1-2 - 15 TRBD1 TRBV19 CASRLQGASNYGYTF TGTGCCAGTAGGTTACAGGGGGCATCTAACTATGGCTACACCTTC
TRBJ2-3 - 14 - TRBV5-3 CARSLRPQVDTQYF TGTGCCAGAAGCTTGCGACCCCAGGTAGATACGCAGTATTTT
TRBJ2-1 - 16 - TRBV7-9 CASSLVGTALRNEQFF TGTGCCAGCAGCTTAGTTGGAACAGCCCTAAGGAATGAGCAGTTCTTC
TRBJ1-1 - 14 TRBD1 TRBV5-4 CASGNRDRILGAFF TGTGCCAGCGGCAACCGGGACAGAATTCTTGGAGCTTTCTTT
TRBJ1-3 once 17 - TRBV4-3 CASSRERGFGVTNTIYF TGCGCCAGCAGCCGAGAAAGAGGTTTTGGAGTTACGAACACCATATATTTT
TRBJ1-2 - 13 - TRBV19 CASQGSRGYGYTF TGTGCCAGTCAAGGGTCTAGGGGCTATGGCTACACCTTC
TRBJ2-2 - 15 - TRBV6-4 CASSEDSANTGELFF TGTGCCAGCAGTGAGGACAGCGCGAACACCGGGGAGCTGTTTTTT
TRBJ1-2 once 13 - TRBV7-2 CASSLDTDYGYTF TGTGCCAGCAGTCTTGACACCGACTATGGCTACACCTTC
TRBJ2-1 - 15 TRBD2 TRBV19 CASSMGLAVENEQFF TGTGCCAGTAGTATGGGACTAGCGGTTGAAAATGAGCAGTTCTTC
TRBJ2-7 - 15 - TRBV7-2 CASSQPRGFSYEQYF TGTGCCAGCAGTCAACCTCGGGGGTTCTCCTACGAGCAGTACTTC
TRBJ1-1 - 19 - TRBV14 CASSQPGGGRPIMNTEAFF TGTGCCAGCAGCCAACCTGGAGGGGGGCGCCCGATAATGAACACTGAAGCTTTCTTT
TRBJ1-1 - 14 - TRBV30 CAWSGPFGGLRAFF TGTGCCTGGAGTGGCCCGTTTGGGGGGCTAAGAGCTTTCTTT
TRBJ1-4 - 16 - TRBV4-2 CASSQDSWQANEKLFF TGTGCCAGCAGCCAAGATTCGTGGCAAGCTAATGAAAAACTGTTTTTT
TRBJ1-2 - 14 - TRBV13 CASSERGGGYGYTF TGTGCCAGCAGCGAAAGAGGGGGAGGCTATGGCTACACCTTC
TRBJ1-3 - 14 - TRBV6-5 CASSYPDSGNTIYF TGTGCCAGCAGTTACCCGGACTCTGGAAACACCATATATTTT
TRBJ2-3 - 16 TRBD1 TRBV5-1 CASSLAGTGGTDTQYF TGCGCCAGCAGCTTGGCCGGGACAGGGGGCACAGATACGCAGTATTTT
TRBJ1-1 - 14 - TRBV2 CASSAATVVTEAFF TGTGCCAGCAGTGCCGCGACAGTGGTCACTGAAGCTTTCTTT
TRBJ1-1 - 14 - TRBV10-2 CASSEPSLGTEAFF TGCGCCAGCAGTGAGCCCTCTTTAGGCACTGAAGCTTTCTTT
TRBJ2-1 - 17 TRBD1 TRBV18 CASSQGQGQFGHNEQFF TGTGCCAGCTCACAGGGACAGGGACAATTTGGACACAATGAGCAGTTCTTC
TRBJ2-4 - 20 TRBD2 TRBV3-1/TRBV3-2 CASSQEMWTSGGEPKNIQYF TGTGCCAGCAGCCAAGAGATGTGGACTAGCGGGGGGGAGCCCAAAAACATTCAGTACTTC
TRBJ2-6 - 15 - TRBV9 CASSVVEAGANVLTF TGTGCCAGCAGCGTAGTGGAGGCTGGGGCCAACGTCCTGACTTTC
TRBJ2-2 - 15 - TRBV7-9 CASSRREDNTGELFF TGTGCCAGCAGCCGAAGGGAGGATAACACCGGGGAGCTGTTTTTT
TRBJ2-7 - 16 TRBD1 TRBV3-1/TRBV3-2 CASAEERGHVNYEQYF TGTGCCAGCGCCGAAGAGAGGGGGCACGTAAACTACGAGCAGTACTTC
TRBJ1-6 - 15 - TRBV11-2 CASSPQGLYNSPLHF TGTGCCAGCAGCCCGCAAGGGTTGTATAATTCACCCCTCCACTTT
TRBJ2-5 - 13 - TRBV19 CASSPTEQETQYF TGTGCCAGTTCTCCGACGGAACAAGAGACCCAGTACTTC
TRBJ2-5 - 14 TRBD2 TRBV13 CASRTSGGPETQYF TGTGCCAGCCGGACTAGCGGGGGCCCAGAGACCCAGTACTTC
TRBJ2-5 - 14 - TRBV2 CASRGQADQETQYF TGTGCCAGCAGGGGACAAGCCGACCAAGAGACCCAGTACTTC
TRBJ2-7 - 15 - TRBV13 CASSRGASGSYEQYF TGTGCCAGCAGCCGGGGGGCTAGCGGCTCCTACGAGCAGTACTTC
TRBJ1-2 - 17 TRBD1 TRBV6-1 CASSEWSGGWLGYGYTF TGTGCCAGCAGTGAATGGTCAGGGGGCTGGTTGGGCTATGGCTACACCTTC